This passage covers 13 T cell receptor beta chains from one sample sequenced in a study of cytomegalovirus exposure and HLA in healthy donors. Use of 60 Vbeta and 13 Jbeta primers characterized the PCR. TCRdb's table, derived via immunoSEQ multiplex PCR, lists solely in-frame clones and lacks some. Among roughly 99,000 clones, over 60% were seen once, and the ten largest hold approximately 4.2%. The sample taken for sequencing was PBMCs. The receptor set was obtained from a male donor in good health and CMV-seronegative.

The V gene is TRBV7-2, the J gene TRBJ1-2; 8 nucleotides line up with TRBD1. The germline gives CDR1 SGHTA, CDR2 FQGNSA. V lost 5 bases to trimming and J lost 7 bases; unmatched junction nucleotides: 18. The CDR3 loop spans 17 amino acids. The CDR3 sequence is CASSRNQGAGIRGGYTF. CDR3 coding DNA: TGTGCCAGCAGCCGCAACCAGGGGGCAGGGATTCGTGGTGGCTACACCTTC.

The chain carries TRBV7-2 and TRBJ1-1, with D maybe TRBD1 (5 bases). Between the trimmed V and J ends, which lost 4 bases and 1 base, there was a span of 10 bases. CDR1 and CDR2 from the germline V gene are SGHTA and FQGNSA. The CDR3 is 14 residues long. The CDR3 reads CASSSDRGNTEAFF. Written as DNA, the CDR3 is TGTGCCAGCAGCTCAGACAGAGGGAACACTGAAGCTTTCTTT.

This sequence joins TRBV7-9 and TRBJ2-3; 7 bases are shared with TRBD2. The germline V gene encodes CDR1 SEHNR and CDR2 FQNEAQ (reference sequence). The CDR3 is 17 residues long. With V trimmed by 5 bases and J by 5 bases, 16 bases remained unmatched. For the CDR3, the DNA is TGTGCCAGCAGCGCAGGCCCTGGCGGGAGAGAAGGAGATACGCAGTATTTT. Translation gives CASSAGPGGREGDTQYF.

The chain has TRBV19 and TRBJ2-2, with D possibly matching TRBD2 (5 bases). Germline CDR1 reads LNHDA; CDR2 reads SQIVND (reference sequence). With 3 bases removed from V and 2 bases from J, the gap between germline ends came to 10 bases. CDR3 length: 15 amino acids. The CDR3 region has the DNA TGTGCCAGTAGTATTTCTCCGGGAAACACCGGGGAGCTGTTTTTT. As protein: CASSISPGNTGELFF.

V gene TRBV6-1 combines with J gene TRBJ2-1, with D possibly TRBD1 on 6 matching bases. CDR3 length: 13 residues. The V and J ends lost 6 bases and 0 bases respectively, with 6 bases between them. The germline V gene has CDR1 MNHNS and CDR2 SASEGT. The CDR3: CASRTGSYNEQFF. DNA for the CDR3: TGTGCCAGCAGGACAGGCTCCTACAATGAGCAGTTCTTC.

The rearrangement uses TRBV2 and TRBJ1-4; possibly TRBD1 for D (5 bases). V lost 7 bases and J lost 0, with 12 bases in between. CDR1 and CDR2 (germline): SNHLY, FYNNEI. The CDR3 spans 15 residues. Here the CDR3 reads CASNQGTATNEKLFF. As DNA, the CDR3 is TGTGCCAGCAATCAGGGAACCGCAACTAATGAAAAACTGTTTTTT.

The gene calls are TRBV7-9 and TRBJ2-1, with 13 positions matching TRBD2. The germline V gene has CDR1 SEHNR and CDR2 FQNEAQ (reference sequence). CDR3 length: 19 amino acids. J was trimmed by 1 base and V by 3 bases; bases with no gene match: 9. CDR3 residues: CASSFVTSGRAKSYNEQFF. CDR3 in DNA: TGTGCCAGCAGCTTCGTAACTAGCGGGAGGGCCAAGTCCTACAATGAGCAGTTCTTC.

V is TRBV6-1 and J is TRBJ2-1, with D possibly being TRBD2 (5 bases). V was clipped by 3 bases and J by 6 bases, with 18 bases between them. CDR3 length: 16 residues. The germline V gene encodes CDR1 MNHNS and CDR2 SASEGT. The CDR3 reads CASSEHGSYGVNEQFF. The DNA for the CDR3 is TGTGCCAGCAGTGAGCACGGCTCTTACGGGGTCAATGAGCAGTTCTTC.

V gene TRBV5-1 combines with J gene TRBJ1-1; a weak D match, TRBD1 (5 bases). Deletions cut 4 bases from V and 6 bases from J, with 19 bases between. The germline CDR1 and CDR2 sequences are SGHRS and YFSETQ. The CDR3 spans 15 residues. This CDR3 reads CASSPQTGGVSEAFF. The CDR3 DNA is TGCGCCAGCAGCCCTCAGACGGGAGGGGTGTCTGAAGCTTTCTTT.

This clone was observed a single time. J is TRBJ2-5 and V is TRBV29-1, with 8 bases that match TRBD1. The J call is uncertain, as TRBJ2-7 better fits the DNA end. The CDR3 length is 14 residues. Germline CDR1 reads SQVTM; CDR2 reads ANQGSEA. CDR3 sequence reads: CSVELGTGNYEQYF. The CDR3 DNA is TGCAGCGTTGAGCTAGGGACAGGAAACTACGAGCAGTACTTC.

A few counts support this clone. The chain's CDR3 is CASSQGDSTNEKLFF. The DNA of the CDR3 is TGCGCCAGCAGCCAGGGGGACTCAACTAATGAAAAACTGTTTTTT. The chain combines TRBV4-1 with TRBJ1-4, with a tentative D call TRBD1 (5 bases). Trimming took 3 bases from V and 0 from J, leaving 8 bases between them. The CDR3 loop spans 15 amino acids. Germline V CDR1 and CDR2: MGHRA, YSYEKL.

The rearrangement joins TRBV4-1 to TRBJ1-3; perhaps TRBD1 as D (6 bases). The CDR3 covers 17 residues. Germline values: CDR1 MGHRA, CDR2 YSYEKL. Trimming left V 2 bases short and J 2 bases short, with 16 bases between. The CDR3: CASSQPLKGGPGNTIYF. As DNA, the CDR3 is TGCGCCAGCAGCCAACCTCTTAAGGGGGGGCCTGGAAACACCATATATTTT.

This chain links TRBV6-1 with TRBJ1-5, with 9 bases matching TRBD1. With 10 bases clipped from V and 4 bases from J, the junction kept 8 bases outside the gene matches. Germline CDR1 is MNHNS and CDR2 is SASEGT. This CDR3 region has 14 residues. DNA of the CDR3: TGTGCCATCAAAAAAGGGACAGGGAATCAGCCCCAGCATTTT. Encoded protein: CAIKKGTGNQPQHF.